What follows are 23 T cell receptor beta chains derived from one specimen sequenced in a study of shared clonotypes between healthy human individuals. TCRdb's copy holds only in-frame clones and misses some; the assay was immunoSEQ multiplex PCR. This table has some 350,000 clones, approximately 79% appearing once. Specimen: memory CD4+ T cells sorted from blood. The subset here: CD45RA-negative fraction. These receptor sequences come from a man between 25 and 39 years old in good health.

This chain links TRBV10-3 with TRBJ1-2; the match to TRBD1 covers 8 bases. Germline CDR1 and CDR2: ENHRY and SYGVKD. After removal of 5 bases from V and 5 bases from J, the junction contained 7 bases not matched to a gene. This CDR3 is 14 amino acids long. As DNA, the CDR3 is TGTGCCATCAGTATGGACAGGGCAGGGTATGGCTACACCTTC. Translation: CAISMDRAGYGYTF.

This sequence joins TRBV7-8 and TRBJ2-2, with 11 positions matching TRBD2. The CDR3 sequence is 15 residues long. Unmatched junction bases numbered 3, after V lost 5 bases and J lost 4 bases. Germline CDR1 is SGHVS and CDR2 is FQNEAQ. CDR3 bases: TGTGCCAGCAGCGCCCTAGCGGGAGGCACCGGGGAGCTGTTTTTT. Its protein product is CASSALAGGTGELFF.

The gene calls are TRBV5-5 and TRBJ2-1; weak D call: TRBD1 (5 bases). CDR1 SGHKS and CDR2 YYEKEE come from the germline V gene (reference sequence). The V end was cut by 4 bases, the J end by 0 bases, with 17 bases between. This CDR3 is built from 17 residues. The CDR3 spells CASSQTLGQSSYNEQFF. The CDR3, as DNA: TGTGCCAGCAGCCAAACCCTGGGGCAAAGCTCCTACAATGAGCAGTTCTTC.

The chain joins TRBV18 to TRBJ2-1; 11 bases line up with TRBD2. CDR1 is KGHSH, CDR2 LQKENI, per germline. The CDR3 has 16 amino acids. V lost 4 bases to trimming and J lost 5 bases; unmatched junction nucleotides: 7. The chain's CDR3 is CASSRATSGTNNEQFF. In DNA, the CDR3 is TGTGCCAGCTCACGAGCGACTAGCGGGACAAACAATGAGCAGTTCTTC.

This clone was picked up a small number of times. This chain uses TRBV7-6 with TRBJ2-7, with 7 bases identical to TRBD1. V lost 5 bases to trimming and J lost 3 bases; unmatched junction nucleotides: 16. This CDR3 region has 17 residues. Germline V CDR1 and CDR2: SGHVS, FNYEAQ. The CDR3 loop is CASSVRPGTDPNYEQYF. The CDR3 DNA follows: TGTGCCAGCAGCGTGAGGCCCGGGACAGACCCCAACTACGAGCAGTACTTC.

The V and J genes are TRBV2 and TRBJ1-1, with TRBD1 as a possible D gene (5 bases). Germline CDR1 SNHLY, CDR2 FYNNEI. The CDR3 consists of 14 residues. V was trimmed by 4 bases and J by 5 bases, leaving 14 bases between them. CDR3 in amino acids: CASSVLVGGTEAFF. CDR3 DNA: TGTGCCAGCAGTGTTTTAGTGGGGGGTACTGAAGCTTTCTTT.

DNA of the CDR3: TGCGCCAGCAGCTTGGGTCTAGCGGATGATTCCTACAATGAGCAGTTCTTC. Its translation is CASSLGLADDSYNEQFF. The chain recombines TRBV5-1 with TRBJ2-1; 7 bases are shared with TRBD2. Trimming cost V 0 bases and J 1 base; bases outside gene matches: 7. Germline-derived CDR1 and CDR2 are SGHRS and YFSETQ. The CDR3 has 17 amino acids.

This sequence joins TRBV10-3 and TRBJ1-2, with D perhaps TRBD1 (5 bases). The CDR3 spans 17 residues. Germline lookup yields CDR1 ENHRY and CDR2 SYGVKD. V lost 2 bases and J lost 4, with 20 bases in between. In nucleotides, the CDR3 is TGTGCCATCAGTGAGCAAGGGGCGCAGGACCGAGGCTATGGCTACACCTTC. It codes for CAISEQGAQDRGYGYTF.

This chain links TRBV9 with TRBJ2-3; 8 bases agree with TRBD2. V dropped 1 base and J dropped 4; count of bases not matched to a gene: 14. Germline values: CDR1 SGDLS, CDR2 YYNGEE. The CDR3 extends over 18 amino acids. This CDR3 is CASSVQVGAGGGSDTQYF. DNA of the CDR3: TGTGCCAGCAGCGTACAGGTTGGGGCGGGAGGAGGCTCAGATACGCAGTATTTT. Variable domain in full (rest from reference TRBV9 and TRBJ2-3): DSGVTQTPKHLITATGQRVTLRCSPRSGDLSVYWYQQSLDQGLQFLIQYYNGEERAKGNILERFSAQQFPDLHSELNLSSLELGDSALYFCASSVQVGAGGGSDTQYFGPGTRLTVL.

The sample holds one count of this clone. V and J are TRBV15 and TRBJ2-2, with 11 bases aligning to TRBD2. CDR1 and CDR2 from the germline V gene are LNHNV and YYDKDF (reference sequence). The V segment lost 1 base and the J segment 4 bases; nucleotides outside the gene matches: 11. The length of the CDR3 is 19 residues. The DNA of the CDR3 is TGTGCCACCAGCAGAGTAGGGATAGCGGGAGGGCCGAGCACCGGGGAGCTGTTTTTT. This codes for CATSRVGIAGGPSTGELFF.

This rearrangement joins TRBV5-1 to TRBJ2-1, with 7 bases fitting TRBD2. The germline V gene has CDR1 SGHRS and CDR2 YFSETQ. CDR3 length: 16 residues. The V and J ends lost 3 bases and 5 bases, in that order; junction bases with no gene match: 11. Written as DNA, the CDR3 is TGCGCCAGCAGCTCGCAACCTTACGCGGGGGACAATGAGCAGTTCTTC. Translation: CASSSQPYAGDNEQFF.

The J gene is TRBJ2-2, the V gene TRBV2, with 11 bases aligning to TRBD2. The CDR3 has 15 residues. The J segment lost 6 bases and the V segment lost 6 bases, leaving 6 bases of the junction unmatched. Germline V gene sequence: CDR1 SNHLY, CDR2 FYNNEI. The CDR3 region is CASRETSGISGELFF. The CDR3, as DNA: TGTGCCAGCAGGGAGACTAGCGGGATATCCGGGGAGCTGTTTTTT.

This clone was seen a handful of times. This sequence joins TRBV25-1 and TRBJ1-2; 7 bases are shared with TRBD1. Looked up from germline, CDR1 is MGHDK and CDR2 is SYGVNS. The CDR3 contains 17 residues. V gave up 1 base and J gave up 8 bases; unmatched junction bases: 16. The CDR3 loop reads CASSESLRTGGSGGYTF. CDR3 nucleotide sequence: TGTGCCAGCAGTGAATCCCTCAGGACAGGCGGTTCGGGGGGCTACACCTTC.

The CDR3 DNA sequence: TGCGCCAGCAGTATGGGACTTAGGGCGGAGACCCAGTACTTC. This codes for CASSMGLRAETQYF. This rearrangement joins TRBV5-1 to TRBJ2-5; the D gene is possibly TRBD2 (6 bases). V was pared by 5 bases and J by 5 bases, with 16 bases between. Germline values: CDR1 SGHRS, CDR2 YFSETQ. The CDR3 consists of 14 residues.

V is TRBV5-1 and J is TRBJ2-3; 8 bases are shared with TRBD1. This CDR3 region has 14 residues. V dropped 4 bases and J dropped 6; count of bases not matched to a gene: 7. From germline, CDR1 is SGHRS and CDR2 YFSETQ. For the CDR3, the DNA is TGCGCCAGCAGCGCCGGAACAGGGGGGGATACGCAGTATTTT. Translated: CASSAGTGGDTQYF.

V and J are TRBV7-2 and TRBJ2-1; 12 bases match TRBD1. Germline lookup yields CDR1 SGHTA and CDR2 FQGNSA. The CDR3 totals 17 residues. With V trimmed by 4 bases and J by 9 bases, 13 bases remained unmatched. The CDR3 region is CASSSHPGQGARGEQFF. In DNA, the CDR3 is TGTGCCAGCAGCTCACATCCGGGACAGGGGGCGCGGGGTGAGCAGTTCTTC.

V gene TRBV19 combines with J gene TRBJ1-2; 8 positions agree with TRBD1. The CDR3 is made up of 14 amino acids. The V segment lost 9 bases and the J segment 2 bases; nucleotides outside the gene matches: 8. In germline, CDR1 is LNHDA, CDR2 SQIVND (reference sequence). The CDR3, as DNA: TGTGCCAGCGGACAGGGAAGGGGGAACTATGGCTACACCTTC. This translates into CASGQGRGNYGYTF.

To note about this clone: Other DNA sequences in this sample translate to the same CDR3. The V gene is TRBV6-5, the J gene TRBJ2-7; D ambiguous. The CDR3 extends over 11 amino acids. The germline V and J ends were trimmed by 1 base and 6 bases, with 4 bases remaining between them. The germline gives CDR1 MNHEY, CDR2 SVGAGI. This CDR3 is CASSYLGEQYF. CDR3 sequence (DNA): TGTGCCAGCAGTTACTTGGGCGAGCAGTACTTC.

V is TRBV30 and J is TRBJ2-7; tentatively, D is TRBD2 (5 bases). Germline V gene data show CDR1 as GTSNPN and CDR2 as SVGIG (reference sequence). CDR3 length: 13 residues. V was shortened by 2 bases and J by 4 bases, with 12 bases between the two germline ends. Here the CDR3 reads CAWSPGESYEQYF. Written as DNA, the CDR3 is TGTGCCTGGAGTCCCGGGGAATCTTACGAGCAGTACTTC.

Many counts were recorded for this clone. The chain has TRBV30 and TRBJ2-5, with 10 positions matching TRBD2. Per the germline V gene, CDR1 is GTSNPN and CDR2 is SVGIG (reference sequence). The V segment lost 4 bases and the J segment 5 bases; nucleotides outside the gene matches: 7. This CDR3 is built from 14 residues. Here the CDR3 reads CAWTSGRRGETQYF. DNA for the CDR3: TGTGCCTGGACTAGCGGGAGAAGAGGTGAGACCCAGTACTTC.

J is TRBJ2-7 and V is TRBV5-4, with D unresolved. The V end lost 0 bases, the J end lost 5 bases, and 12 bases lay between the germline ends. CDR3 length: 14 amino acids. Germline CDR1 and CDR2: SGHNT and YYREEE (reference sequence). CDR3 amino acids: CASSLDHLGDEQYF. CDR3 DNA sequence: TGTGCCAGCAGCTTGGATCACCTAGGCGACGAGCAGTACTTC.

In its sample, this clone was seen many times. This chain joins TRBV6-5 and TRBJ2-7; tentatively, D is TRBD2 (7 bases). The CDR3 consists of 15 residues. Germline CDR1 MNHEY, CDR2 SVGAGI. With 2 bases removed from V and 6 bases from J, the gap between germline ends came to 17 bases. The DNA for the CDR3 is TGTGCCAGCAGTTACGGGGGCGGGAGCTCTGGCGAGCAGTACTTC. Its protein product is CASSYGGGSSGEQYF.

This clone has more than one count but fewer than ten. The gene calls are TRBV18 and TRBJ2-7; 9 bases align to TRBD2. V lost 3 bases and J lost 2; bases outside the gene matches: 8. Per germline, CDR1 KGHSH and CDR2 LQKENI. This CDR3 contains 16 residues. DNA of the CDR3: TGTGCCAGCTCACCTCCTGGACTAGCGACCGCCTACGAGCAGTACTTC. Its protein is CASSPPGLATAYEQYF. The variable domain in full, with the rest retrieved from reference TRBV18 and TRBJ2-7, is NAGVMQNPRHLVRRRGQEARLRCSPMKGHSHVYWYRQLPEEGLKFMVYLQKENIIDESGMPKERFSAEFPKEGPSILRIQQVVRGDSAAYFCASSPPGLATAYEQYFGPGTRLTVT.